Listed below are T cell receptor beta chains from one sample, sequenced in a study of cytomegalovirus exposure and HLA in healthy donors. The protocol was immunoSEQ multiplex PCR, while the TCRdb copy is restricted to in-frame clones and leaves out a portion. The table shows about 94,000 clones, with about three fifths occurring only once. The specimen sequenced was PBMCs. The receptors were gathered from a man aged 25 to 40 in good health and CMV-seronegative. The CDR3 runs from the conserved cysteine through the conserved F or W. Fields, in order: CDR3 DNA, CDR3 protein, J gene, D gene, V gene, clone size. The D gene is left open where the match is weak. Clone sizes are given selectively: once, few, many, or a class where the clone is expanded.

cdr3_nt: TGTGCCAGCAGCCCGACAGGTTACGAGCAGTACTTC
cdr3_aa: CASSPTGYEQYF
j_call: TRBJ2-7
d_call: -
v_call: TRBV7-9
clone_size: -

cdr3_nt: TGTGCCAGCAGCCCCGGGGGACTAGTGTATTTT
cdr3_aa: CASSPGGLVYF
j_call: TRBJ2-3
d_call: TRBD2
v_call: TRBV11-2
clone_size: -

cdr3_nt: TGTGCCAGCAGTTACCTAGACAGCCTAATCAGCTATGGCTACACCTTC
cdr3_aa: CASSYLDSLISYGYTF
j_call: TRBJ1-2
d_call: -
v_call: TRBV6-5
clone_size: -

cdr3_nt: TGTGCCAGCACCTACGGGCAGGGGTACACTGAAGCTTTCTTT
cdr3_aa: CASTYGQGYTEAFF
j_call: TRBJ1-1
d_call: -
v_call: TRBV6-6
clone_size: few

cdr3_nt: TGCGCCAGCAGCTTGTCGGGGTGGCGGGAGATCACAGATACGCAGTATTTT
cdr3_aa: CASSLSGWREITDTQYF
j_call: TRBJ2-3
d_call: TRBD2
v_call: TRBV5-1
clone_size: -

cdr3_nt: TGTGCCAGCAGCGCCCCGAGGAGGAATGAGCAGTTCTTC
cdr3_aa: CASSAPRRNEQFF
j_call: TRBJ2-1
d_call: -
v_call: TRBV7-6
clone_size: -

cdr3_nt: TGCGCCAGCAGCCAGCGGACAGGGGGCGGGGGTGAAAAACTGTTTTTT
cdr3_aa: CASSQRTGGGGEKLFF
j_call: TRBJ1-4
d_call: TRBD1
v_call: TRBV4-3
clone_size: -

cdr3_nt: TGTGCCAGTAGTCTGTGGGGACAGGGGAGGGATACGCAGTATTTT
cdr3_aa: CASSLWGQGRDTQYF
j_call: TRBJ2-3
d_call: TRBD1
v_call: TRBV19
clone_size: -

cdr3_nt: TGTGCCAGCAGTCAAGTGTCAGGGGGCGGTTACGAGCAGTACTTC
cdr3_aa: CASSQVSGGGYEQYF
j_call: TRBJ2-7
d_call: TRBD1
v_call: TRBV6-6
clone_size: few

cdr3_nt: TGTGCCAGCAGGTGGACTAGCGAAAGCTACGAGCAGTACTTC
cdr3_aa: CASRWTSESYEQYF
j_call: TRBJ2-7
d_call: TRBD2
v_call: TRBV28
clone_size: -

cdr3_nt: TGTGCCAGCAGCTTAGGGGCAGATCAGCCCCAGCATTTT
cdr3_aa: CASSLGADQPQHF
j_call: TRBJ1-5
d_call: -
v_call: TRBV7-9
clone_size: -

cdr3_nt: TGTGCCAGCAGCTTCCAGGGCTACAATGAGCAGTTCTTC
cdr3_aa: CASSFQGYNEQFF
j_call: TRBJ2-1
d_call: -
v_call: TRBV7-3
clone_size: -

cdr3_nt: TGTGCCAGCAGCAAAGGGTGGGGAGGGCTCCGCCACGAGCAGTACTTC
cdr3_aa: CASSKGWGGLRHEQYF
j_call: TRBJ2-7
d_call: -
v_call: TRBV21-1
clone_size: -

cdr3_nt: TGTGCCAGCAGCAAGGGGGACAGGGATAAAAATGAGCAGTTCTTC
cdr3_aa: CASSKGDRDKNEQFF
j_call: TRBJ2-1
d_call: TRBD1
v_call: TRBV7-3
clone_size: -

cdr3_nt: TGTGCCAGCAGTGATCGGCCAGGTAGCTCCTACGAGCAGTACTTC
cdr3_aa: CASSDRPGSSYEQYF
j_call: TRBJ2-7
d_call: -
v_call: TRBV2
clone_size: few

cdr3_nt: TGCGCCAGCAGCCACGGACAGGACTTTGAAGCTTTCTTT
cdr3_aa: CASSHGQDFEAFF
j_call: TRBJ1-1
d_call: TRBD1
v_call: TRBV4-1
clone_size: -

cdr3_nt: TGTGCCTGGAGTCCCGGGGGGGCCTCTCAGTACTTC
cdr3_aa: CAWSPGGASQYF
j_call: TRBJ2-4
d_call: TRBD2
v_call: TRBV30
clone_size: -

cdr3_nt: TGTGCCAGCAGCTCCCCTCCGAGACAGGAATCCTACGAGCAGTACTTC
cdr3_aa: CASSSPPRQESYEQYF
j_call: TRBJ2-7
d_call: -
v_call: TRBV11-3
clone_size: few

cdr3_nt: TGCGCCAGCAGCCACAGCGGGGGATTAGAGACCCAGTACTTC
cdr3_aa: CASSHSGGLETQYF
j_call: TRBJ2-5
d_call: TRBD2
v_call: TRBV4-3
clone_size: few

cdr3_nt: TGTGCCAGCAGAATGGACAGGAACACTGAAGCTTTCTTT
cdr3_aa: CASRMDRNTEAFF
j_call: TRBJ1-1
d_call: -
v_call: TRBV6-5
clone_size: -

cdr3_nt: TGTGCCAGCAGTGTTGACAGGGGGCATGAGCAGTTCTTC
cdr3_aa: CASSVDRGHEQFF
j_call: TRBJ2-1
d_call: TRBD1
v_call: TRBV27
clone_size: few

cdr3_nt: TGTGCCAGCAGTGTGACGGGTAGAGAGACCCAGTACTTC
cdr3_aa: CASSVTGRETQYF
j_call: TRBJ2-5
d_call: -
v_call: TRBV6-1
clone_size: few

cdr3_nt: TGTGCCAGCAGCCGCGGGACTAGCTTCTACAATGAGCAGTTCTTC
cdr3_aa: CASSRGTSFYNEQFF
j_call: TRBJ2-1
d_call: TRBD2
v_call: TRBV28
clone_size: -

cdr3_nt: TGTGCCTGGAGTCGGCAGGGGAGCACTGAAGCTTTCTTT
cdr3_aa: CAWSRQGSTEAFF
j_call: TRBJ1-1
d_call: -
v_call: TRBV30
clone_size: once

cdr3_nt: TGTGCCAGCCGAGCGGTCTCCTACGAGCAGTACTTC
cdr3_aa: CASRAVSYEQYF
j_call: TRBJ2-7
d_call: -
v_call: TRBV6-5
clone_size: -

cdr3_nt: TGCGCCAGCAGGTCGGGACAGGGGTGGCAAGAGACCCAGTACTTC
cdr3_aa: CASRSGQGWQETQYF
j_call: TRBJ2-5
d_call: TRBD1
v_call: TRBV5-1
clone_size: once

cdr3_nt: TGTGCCAGCAGCTTGGGATCGGGTGAGCAGTTCTTC
cdr3_aa: CASSLGSGEQFF
j_call: TRBJ2-1
d_call: -
v_call: TRBV5-5
clone_size: -

cdr3_nt: TGTGCCAGCAGTATCTTCGGGGGCACTGAAGCTTTCTTT
cdr3_aa: CASSIFGGTEAFF
j_call: TRBJ1-1
d_call: -
v_call: TRBV27
clone_size: -

cdr3_nt: TGTGCCAGCAGCGCCAAGGGGGCGGCCCCCTACAATGAGCAGTTCTTC
cdr3_aa: CASSAKGAAPYNEQFF
j_call: TRBJ2-1
d_call: TRBD1
v_call: TRBV9
clone_size: -

cdr3_nt: TGTGCCAGCAGTTCCCTCGGATGGAGCTCCTACGAGCAGTACTTC
cdr3_aa: CASSSLGWSSYEQYF
j_call: TRBJ2-7
d_call: -
v_call: TRBV28
clone_size: -

cdr3_nt: TGCGCCACCGAAGGAGGGACAGGAGATGGCTACACCTTC
cdr3_aa: CATEGGTGDGYTF
j_call: TRBJ1-2
d_call: TRBD1
v_call: TRBV4-1
clone_size: -

cdr3_nt: TGTGCCAGCAGCCCAACTAGCGGGAGCTACGAGCAGTACTTC
cdr3_aa: CASSPTSGSYEQYF
j_call: TRBJ2-7
d_call: TRBD2
v_call: TRBV11-3
clone_size: -

cdr3_nt: TGCGCCAGCAGTCCAGGACAGGGCCGAATCTCCTACGAGCAGTACTTC
cdr3_aa: CASSPGQGRISYEQYF
j_call: TRBJ2-7
d_call: TRBD1
v_call: TRBV4-1
clone_size: -

cdr3_nt: TGCAGCGTTGACAATCAGGGACAGGGAGACACCGGGGAGCTGTTTTTT
cdr3_aa: CSVDNQGQGDTGELFF
j_call: TRBJ2-2
d_call: TRBD1
v_call: TRBV29-1
clone_size: -

cdr3_nt: TGTGCTAGTGTCATTACAGGGGCGGAAGAGCAGTACTTC
cdr3_aa: CASVITGAEEQYF
j_call: TRBJ2-7
d_call: TRBD1
v_call: TRBV12-5
clone_size: -

cdr3_nt: TGTGCCAGTAGCAACGTGGACAGCGGGAACACTGAAGCTTTCTTT
cdr3_aa: CASSNVDSGNTEAFF
j_call: TRBJ1-1
d_call: -
v_call: TRBV19
clone_size: -

cdr3_nt: TGCGCCAGCAGCTTAGGGGGTGGGGAAGAGACCCAGTACTTC
cdr3_aa: CASSLGGGEETQYF
j_call: TRBJ2-5
d_call: -
v_call: TRBV5-1
clone_size: -

cdr3_nt: TGTGCCAGCAGCTTCTTGGGACTAGCGCACTCCTACAATGAGCAGCTCTTC
cdr3_aa: CASSFLGLAHSYNEQLF
j_call: TRBJ2-1
d_call: TRBD2
v_call: TRBV11-2
clone_size: -

cdr3_nt: TGTGCCAGCAGCTTGTTGGGGGGATTTTCACCCCTCCACTTT
cdr3_aa: CASSLLGGFSPLHF
j_call: TRBJ1-6
d_call: -
v_call: TRBV7-9
clone_size: -

cdr3_nt: TGTGCCATCAGTGACTCAACCGGGACAGTATTGAACGAGCAGTACTTC
cdr3_aa: CAISDSTGTVLNEQYF
j_call: TRBJ2-7
d_call: TRBD1
v_call: TRBV10-3
clone_size: -

cdr3_nt: TGTGCCAGCAGTCAAATTAGGGGGGAGCAGTACTTC
cdr3_aa: CASSQIRGEQYF
j_call: TRBJ2-7
d_call: -
v_call: TRBV6-6
clone_size: -

cdr3_nt: TGCGCCAGCAGTCGTACTAGCGGGAATTTCTCCTACAATGAGCAGTTCTTC
cdr3_aa: CASSRTSGNFSYNEQFF
j_call: TRBJ2-1
d_call: TRBD2
v_call: TRBV10-1
clone_size: -

cdr3_nt: TGTGCCAGCAGCCCACTGGCAGGTCTGAATCAGCCCCAGCATTTT
cdr3_aa: CASSPLAGLNQPQHF
j_call: TRBJ1-5
d_call: -
v_call: TRBV7-8
clone_size: -

cdr3_nt: TGCAGCGTTCTGGACAGGAATAGCAATCAGCCCCAGCATTTT
cdr3_aa: CSVLDRNSNQPQHF
j_call: TRBJ1-5
d_call: TRBD1
v_call: TRBV29-1
clone_size: -

cdr3_nt: TGTGCCACCAGCAGAGATGGGAGGGACAATCAGCCCCAGCATTTT
cdr3_aa: CATSRDGRDNQPQHF
j_call: TRBJ1-5
d_call: -
v_call: TRBV15
clone_size: -

cdr3_nt: TGTGCCAGCACTAAAGCGGCTAGCGGCACAGATACGCAGTATTTT
cdr3_aa: CASTKAASGTDTQYF
j_call: TRBJ2-3
d_call: -
v_call: TRBV28
clone_size: -

cdr3_nt: TGTGCCAGCAGGCTTGTTCGGGACAGGGGGAACACCGGGGAGCTGTTTTTT
cdr3_aa: CASRLVRDRGNTGELFF
j_call: TRBJ2-2
d_call: TRBD1
v_call: TRBV13
clone_size: -

cdr3_nt: TGTGCCATTTTGGAACAGGGTACCAATCAGCCCCAGCATTTT
cdr3_aa: CAILEQGTNQPQHF
j_call: TRBJ1-5
d_call: -
v_call: TRBV21-1
clone_size: -

cdr3_nt: TGTGCCAGCAGCCAAGATCTTGTCCCGGGATATAATTCACCCCTCCACTTT
cdr3_aa: CASSQDLVPGYNSPLHF
j_call: TRBJ1-6
d_call: -
v_call: TRBV4-2
clone_size: -

cdr3_nt: TGTGCCAGCAGCTTTTACCGGAAAGGAGGAGGGTACAATGAGCAGTTCTTC
cdr3_aa: CASSFYRKGGGYNEQFF
j_call: TRBJ2-1
d_call: -
v_call: TRBV28
clone_size: -